Following are 10 T cell receptor beta chains from one sample sequenced in a study of OX40 agonist ivuxolimab in advanced cancers. Sequenced by immunoSEQ multiplex PCR; TCRdb stores in-frame clones only, minus some. The sample records about 50,000 clones, 89% being singletons. This specimen consisted of CD4+ or CD8+ T cells sorted from blood, obtained in a trial of the OX40 agonist ivuxolimab. These TCRs come from an adult with an advanced solid tumor such as melanoma, head and neck, liver or kidney cancer.

The rearrangement joins TRBV4-3 to TRBJ1-2, with 8 positions matching TRBD1. With V trimmed by 0 bases and J by 6 bases, 6 bases remained unmatched. Germline V gene lookup returns CDR1 LGHNA and CDR2 YSLEER. CDR3 size: 15 residues. The DNA of the CDR3 is TGCGCCAGCAGCCAAGATCTCCCAGGGGGCGATGGCTACACCTTC. Protein product: CASSQDLPGGDGYTF.

The V and J genes are TRBV11-1 and TRBJ2-5; D remains ambiguous. The CDR3 totals 14 residues. Germline loops: CDR1 SGHAT, CDR2 FQDESV (reference sequence). V was trimmed by 2 bases and J by 0 bases, leaving 7 bases between them. The CDR3 loop reads CASSLSGHQETQYF. The CDR3 bases are TGTGCCAGCAGCTTATCAGGACACCAAGAGACCCAGTACTTC.

This clone was seen just once. The chain carries TRBV11-2 and TRBJ2-1; D may match TRBD1 or TRBD2 (5 bases each). The CDR3 extends over 13 amino acids. Per germline, CDR1 SGHAT and CDR2 FQNNGV. The ends were cut back, 0 bases at V and 9 bases at J, with 9 bases in the middle. CDR3 sequence: CASSLDFGGEQFF. CDR3 nucleotides: TGTGCCAGCAGCTTAGATTTTGGGGGTGAGCAGTTCTTC.

CDR3 sequence: CASSPSGGAKNIQYF. CDR3 nucleotide sequence: TGTGCCAGCAGTCCTTCCGGCGGGGCCAAAAACATTCAGTACTTC. The rearrangement joins TRBV27 to TRBJ2-4; possible D gene TRBD2, 5 bases. Germline assignment: CDR1 MNHEY and CDR2 SMNVEV (reference sequence). The CDR3 covers 15 residues. The ends were cut back, 5 bases at V and 1 base at J, with 12 bases in the middle.

This chain uses TRBV2 with TRBJ2-6; D is undetermined. CDR1 is SNHLY and CDR2 is FYNNEI in the germline V gene. V shed 6 bases and J shed 0 bases, with 6 bases lying between them. CDR3 length: 14 residues. As DNA, the CDR3 is TGTGCCAGCAGCTTATCCTCTGGGGCCAACGTCCTGACTTTC. As protein: CASSLSSGANVLTF.

This rearrangement joins TRBV6-6 to TRBJ1-1, with D hard to call. V shed 0 bases and J shed 5 bases, with 7 bases lying between them. The CDR3 covers 13 residues. Germline V gene sequence: CDR1 MNHNY, CDR2 SVGAGI (reference sequence). Here the CDR3 DNA reads TGTGCCAGCAGTTACTCGTTCCAAACTGAAGCTTTCTTT. This sequence encodes CASSYSFQTEAFF.

The V call is TRBV4-3, the J call TRBJ2-7; a weak D match, TRBD1 (6 bases). V was cut by 0 bases and J by 0 bases, with 12 bases left in between. CDR3 length equals 16 residues. The V gene's germline CDR1 is LGHNA and CDR2 YSLEER. The CDR3 DNA reads TGCGCCAGCAGCCAAGAACGGACAGTAAGCTCCTACGAGCAGTACTTC. Protein sequence: CASSQERTVSSYEQYF.

The chain recombines TRBV5-1 with TRBJ2-7; perhaps D is TRBD1 or TRBD2 (6 bases each). The V end lost 0 bases, the J end lost 5 bases, and 15 bases lay between the germline ends. Germline V lookup: CDR1 SGHRS, CDR2 YFSETQ. The CDR3 loop spans 15 amino acids. CDR3 loop: CASSLDGGAVNEQYF. DNA of the CDR3: TGCGCCAGCAGCTTGGACGGGGGCGCGGTAAACGAGCAGTACTTC.

The chain is built from TRBV19 and TRBJ2-1, with a possible D match to TRBD2 (5 bases). The V gene lost 4 bases and the J gene lost 9 bases, with 13 bases spanning the gap. The CDR3 extends over 13 amino acids. Germline V CDR1 and CDR2: LNHDA, SQIVND (reference sequence). The CDR3 spells CASSTGIYSEQFF. The CDR3 nucleotides are TGTGCCAGTAGTACCGGGATCTACTCTGAGCAGTTCTTC.

CDR3 DNA: TGTGCCAGCAGCTTGACCGAGGCCCCTGGCTACACCTTC. This encodes CASSLTEAPGYTF. The chain employs TRBV13 and TRBJ1-2; D gene uncertain. The V end was cut by 3 bases, the J end by 7 bases, with 12 bases between. Germline V gene lookup returns CDR1 PRHDT and CDR2 FYEKMQ (reference sequence). The CDR3 length is 13 residues.